This TCR beta chain was obtained from a study of molecular identifiers for immune sequencing clone quantification. Study details: Across replicate runs, RNA obtained from about 19,000 or 110,000 naive CD8 cells was divided into five, with four undergoing sequencing. Findings of the study overall: Researchers reportedly could pick up spiked Jurkat TCR RNA from one cell mixed into about 970,000 naive cells. Molecules of identical TCR sharing a barcode could underestimate highly expanded clone sizes.

The CDR3 sequence is 14 residues long. Trimming pared 3 bases from V and 2 bases from J, leaving 9 bases between. Germline CDR1 is ENHRY and CDR2 is SYGVKD. Remarks on this clonotype: Its antigen is unknown.

TCRdb reanalysed the PCR reads using MiXCR and keeps one entry per CDR3 protein. Among roughly 300,000 distinct CDR3 sequences, under 25% were seen once, and the ten largest hold roughly 0.7%. The sequence was obtained from a human donor in good health. Some libraries in this study had Jurkat cell RNA spiked in. Material: naive CD8+ T cells from blood, with Jurkat cell RNA spiked in. Subset reported: FACS-sorted CD8+CD4-CCR7+CD45RA+ naive T cells. The chain couples TRBV10-3 to TRBJ2-3; D call uncertain. In nucleotides, the CDR3 is TGTGCCATCAGTGATTTGGAGCACACAGATACGCAGTATTTT. This sequence encodes CAISDLEHTDTQYF.